This is a list of T cell receptor beta chains from one sample in a study of blood T cell repertoires in COVID-19. Method: immunoSEQ multiplex PCR; TCRdb's copy keeps in-frame clones and lacks some. The table has about 88,000 clones, over 90% seen once. Sequenced: peripheral blood. Source of these receptors: a man in his 60s with acute or convalescent COVID-19. Both conserved end residues are part of each CDR3. The D gene is left open where the match is weak.

d_gene: NA
v_gene: TRBV7-3
j_gene: TRBJ2-3
CDR3aa: CASSSRTASTDTQYF

d_gene: TRBD2
v_gene: TRBV20-1
j_gene: TRBJ2-3
CDR3aa: CSASPWGGSTDTQYF

d_gene: NA
v_gene: TRBV19
j_gene: TRBJ2-7
CDR3aa: CASSMRLAVYEQYF

d_gene: NA
v_gene: TRBV28
j_gene: TRBJ1-1
CDR3aa: CASSPPGREDLTEAFF

d_gene: NA
v_gene: TRBV19
j_gene: TRBJ1-5
CDR3aa: CASSIPAQQGSNQPQHF

d_gene: TRBD1
v_gene: TRBV11-2
j_gene: TRBJ2-1
CDR3aa: CASSQDRAGNNEQFF

d_gene: NA
v_gene: TRBV5-5
j_gene: TRBJ2-7
CDR3aa: CASSLGRGLDYEQYF

d_gene: NA
v_gene: TRBV7-3
j_gene: TRBJ1-2
CDR3aa: CASSLGGHDSGYTF

d_gene: NA
v_gene: TRBV5-4
j_gene: TRBJ1-1
CDR3aa: CASSPQTGLNTEAFF

d_gene: TRBD1
v_gene: TRBV5-8
j_gene: TRBJ2-5
CDR3aa: CASSTAGQGISETQYF

d_gene: NA
v_gene: TRBV10-3
j_gene: TRBJ2-5
CDR3aa: CAISESEGETQYF

d_gene: NA
v_gene: TRBV5-8
j_gene: TRBJ2-2
CDR3aa: CASSLWENTRDTGELFF

d_gene: TRBD2
v_gene: TRBV10-3
j_gene: TRBJ2-1
CDR3aa: CAISESTGGSYNEQFF

d_gene: TRBD1
v_gene: TRBV7-9
j_gene: TRBJ1-2
CDR3aa: CASSDKPGQDNYGYTF

d_gene: NA
v_gene: TRBV3-1/TRBV3-2
j_gene: TRBJ1-1
CDR3aa: CASSQGSGQAFF

d_gene: TRBD2
v_gene: TRBV9
j_gene: TRBJ2-1
CDR3aa: CASSTRLAGSNEQFF

d_gene: NA
v_gene: TRBV11-2
j_gene: TRBJ2-1
CDR3aa: CASSPRLGPINEQFF

d_gene: TRBD1
v_gene: TRBV11-2
j_gene: TRBJ1-3
CDR3aa: CASSLARDRAAGNTIYF

d_gene: TRBD1
v_gene: TRBV9
j_gene: TRBJ2-7
CDR3aa: CASSPTGVPIYEQYF

d_gene: NA
v_gene: TRBV27
j_gene: TRBJ2-5
CDR3aa: CASSFGSGGAGETQYF

d_gene: NA
v_gene: TRBV5-1
j_gene: TRBJ2-2
CDR3aa: CASSPSADTGELFF

d_gene: TRBD1
v_gene: TRBV5-4
j_gene: TRBJ1-1
CDR3aa: CASSLTGEDTEAFF

d_gene: NA
v_gene: TRBV2
j_gene: TRBJ1-5
CDR3aa: CASKLSNQPQHF

d_gene: NA
v_gene: TRBV7-2
j_gene: TRBJ2-7
CDR3aa: CASSSGWGPRAYEQYF

d_gene: NA
v_gene: TRBV28
j_gene: TRBJ2-2
CDR3aa: CASSYRGGELFF

d_gene: TRBD2
v_gene: TRBV25-1
j_gene: TRBJ2-5
CDR3aa: CATEWGGSETQYF

d_gene: TRBD1
v_gene: TRBV7-8
j_gene: TRBJ2-2
CDR3aa: CASSLDTGALYTGELFF

d_gene: NA
v_gene: TRBV6-1
j_gene: TRBJ1-1
CDR3aa: CASSESVNTEAFF

d_gene: NA
v_gene: TRBV27
j_gene: TRBJ1-3
CDR3aa: CASSTTGNTIYF

d_gene: TRBD2
v_gene: TRBV7-3
j_gene: TRBJ2-1
CDR3aa: CASSPLAGVNEQFF

d_gene: TRBD2
v_gene: TRBV10-3
j_gene: TRBJ2-7
CDR3aa: CAISGTSGRALYEQYF